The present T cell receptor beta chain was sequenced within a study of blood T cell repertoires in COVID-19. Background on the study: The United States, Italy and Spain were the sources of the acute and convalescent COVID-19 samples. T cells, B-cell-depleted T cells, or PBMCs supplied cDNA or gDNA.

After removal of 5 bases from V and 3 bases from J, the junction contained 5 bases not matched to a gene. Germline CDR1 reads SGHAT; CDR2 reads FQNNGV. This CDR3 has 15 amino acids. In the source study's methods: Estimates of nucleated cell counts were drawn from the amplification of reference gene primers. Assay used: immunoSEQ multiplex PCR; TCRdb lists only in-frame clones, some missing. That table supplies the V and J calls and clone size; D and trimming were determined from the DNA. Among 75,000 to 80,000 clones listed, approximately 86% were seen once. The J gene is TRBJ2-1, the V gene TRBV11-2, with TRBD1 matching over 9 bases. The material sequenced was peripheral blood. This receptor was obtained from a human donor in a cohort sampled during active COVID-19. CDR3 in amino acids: CASSAGTGNYNEQFF. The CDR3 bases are TGTGCCAGCAGCGCCGGGACAGGGAACTACAATGAGCAGTTCTTC.